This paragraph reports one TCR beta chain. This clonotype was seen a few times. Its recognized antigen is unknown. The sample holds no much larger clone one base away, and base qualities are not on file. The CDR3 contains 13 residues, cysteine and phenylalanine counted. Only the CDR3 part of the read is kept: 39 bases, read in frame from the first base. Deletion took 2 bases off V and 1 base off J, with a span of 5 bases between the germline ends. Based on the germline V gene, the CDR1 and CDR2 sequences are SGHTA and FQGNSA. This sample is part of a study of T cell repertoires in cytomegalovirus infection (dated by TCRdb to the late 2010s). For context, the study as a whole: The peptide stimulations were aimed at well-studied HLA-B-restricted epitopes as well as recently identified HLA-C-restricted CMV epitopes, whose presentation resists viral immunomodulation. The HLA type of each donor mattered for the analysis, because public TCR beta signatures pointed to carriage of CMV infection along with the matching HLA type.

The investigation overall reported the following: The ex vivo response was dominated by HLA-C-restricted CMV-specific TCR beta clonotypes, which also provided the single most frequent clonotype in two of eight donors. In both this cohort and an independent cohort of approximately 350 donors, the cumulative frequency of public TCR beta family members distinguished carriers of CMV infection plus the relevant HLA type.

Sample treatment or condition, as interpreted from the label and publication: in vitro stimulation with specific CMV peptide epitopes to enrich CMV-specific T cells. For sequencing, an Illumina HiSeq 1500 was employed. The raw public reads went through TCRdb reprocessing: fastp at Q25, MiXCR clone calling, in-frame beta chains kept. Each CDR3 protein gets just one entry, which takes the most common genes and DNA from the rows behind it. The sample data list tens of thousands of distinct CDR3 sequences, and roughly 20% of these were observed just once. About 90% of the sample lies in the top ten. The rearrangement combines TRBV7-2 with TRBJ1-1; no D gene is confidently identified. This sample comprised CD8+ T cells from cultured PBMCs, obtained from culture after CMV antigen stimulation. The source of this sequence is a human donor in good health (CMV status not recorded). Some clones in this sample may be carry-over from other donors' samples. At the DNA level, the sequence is TGTGCCAGCAGCTTATGGGGGAACACTGAAGCTTTCTTT. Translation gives CASSLWGNTEAFF.